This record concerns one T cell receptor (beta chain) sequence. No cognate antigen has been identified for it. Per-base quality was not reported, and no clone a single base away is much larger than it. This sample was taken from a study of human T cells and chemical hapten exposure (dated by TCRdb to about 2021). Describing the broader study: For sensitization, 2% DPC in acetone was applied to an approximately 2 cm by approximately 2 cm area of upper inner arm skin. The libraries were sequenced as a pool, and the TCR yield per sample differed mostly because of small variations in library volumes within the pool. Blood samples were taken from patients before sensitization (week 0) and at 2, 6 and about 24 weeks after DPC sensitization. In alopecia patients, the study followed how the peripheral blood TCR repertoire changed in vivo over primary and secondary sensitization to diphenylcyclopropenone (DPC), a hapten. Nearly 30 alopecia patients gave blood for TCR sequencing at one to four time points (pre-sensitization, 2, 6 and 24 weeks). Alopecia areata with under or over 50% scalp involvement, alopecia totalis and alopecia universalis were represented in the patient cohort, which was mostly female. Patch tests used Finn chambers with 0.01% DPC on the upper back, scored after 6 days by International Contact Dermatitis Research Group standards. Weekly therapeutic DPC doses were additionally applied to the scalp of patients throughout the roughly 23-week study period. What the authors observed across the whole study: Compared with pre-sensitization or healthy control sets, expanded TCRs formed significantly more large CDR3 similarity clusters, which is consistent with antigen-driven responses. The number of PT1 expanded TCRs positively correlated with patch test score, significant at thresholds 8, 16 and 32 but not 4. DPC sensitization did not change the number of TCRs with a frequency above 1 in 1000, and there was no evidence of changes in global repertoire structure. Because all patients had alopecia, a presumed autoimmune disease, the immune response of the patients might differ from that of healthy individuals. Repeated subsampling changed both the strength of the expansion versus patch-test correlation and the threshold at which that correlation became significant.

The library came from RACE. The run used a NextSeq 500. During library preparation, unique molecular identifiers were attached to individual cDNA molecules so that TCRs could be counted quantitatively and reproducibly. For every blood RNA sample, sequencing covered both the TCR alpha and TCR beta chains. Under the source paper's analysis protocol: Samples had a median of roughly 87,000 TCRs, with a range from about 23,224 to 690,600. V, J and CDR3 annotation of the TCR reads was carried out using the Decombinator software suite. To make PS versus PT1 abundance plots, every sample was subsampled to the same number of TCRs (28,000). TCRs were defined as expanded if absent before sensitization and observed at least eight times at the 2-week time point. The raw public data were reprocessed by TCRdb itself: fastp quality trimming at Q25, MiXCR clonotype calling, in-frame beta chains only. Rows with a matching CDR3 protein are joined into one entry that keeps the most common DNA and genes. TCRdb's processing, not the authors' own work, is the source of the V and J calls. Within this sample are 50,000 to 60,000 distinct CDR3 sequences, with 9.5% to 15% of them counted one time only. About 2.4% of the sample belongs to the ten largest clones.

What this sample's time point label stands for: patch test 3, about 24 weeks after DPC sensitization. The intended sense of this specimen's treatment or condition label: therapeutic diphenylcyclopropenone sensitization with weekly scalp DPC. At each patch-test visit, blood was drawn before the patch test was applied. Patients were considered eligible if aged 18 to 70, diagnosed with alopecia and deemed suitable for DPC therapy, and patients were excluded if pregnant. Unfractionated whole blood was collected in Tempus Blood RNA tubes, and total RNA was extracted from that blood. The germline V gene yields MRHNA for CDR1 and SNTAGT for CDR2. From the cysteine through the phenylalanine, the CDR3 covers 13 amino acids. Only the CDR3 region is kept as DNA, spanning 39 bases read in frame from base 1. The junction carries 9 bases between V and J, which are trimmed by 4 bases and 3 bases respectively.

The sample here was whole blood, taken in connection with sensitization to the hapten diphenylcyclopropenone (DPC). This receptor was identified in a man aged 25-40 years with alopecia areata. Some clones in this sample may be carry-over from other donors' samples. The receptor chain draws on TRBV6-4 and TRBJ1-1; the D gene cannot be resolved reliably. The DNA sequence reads TGTGCCAGCAGTGCCCTAGGACACACTGAAGCTTTCTTT. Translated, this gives CASSALGHTEAFF.